These 14 T cell receptor beta chains originate from one sample sequenced in a study of naive and memory T cell subsets. Four PCR rounds used nested alpha and beta constant region primers plus the SP2 primer. A single record per CDR3 protein comes from TCRdb applying MiXCR to the 5' RACE reads. There are 45,000 to 55,000 distinct CDR3 sequences in the sample; approximately 4.5% occur only once, and approximately 0.84% lies in the top ten. An oligonucleotide containing a UMI was ligated to the 3' end of TCR cDNA. The source is a female donor in good health.

The chain is built from TRBV5-4 and TRBJ2-1; D possibly corresponds to TRBD2 (6 bases). In germline, CDR1 is SGHNT, CDR2 YYREEE (reference sequence). Trimming removed 4 bases from V and 4 bases from J, with 18 bases in between. The CDR3 consists of 16 residues. The CDR3 coding sequence is TGTGCCAGCAGCCCCCCGCCGGGCGGGGCATACAATGAGCAGTTCTTC. It specifies CASSPPPGGAYNEQFF.

Ten or more counts support this clonotype. V and J are TRBV3-1 and TRBJ2-1; the D gene is possibly TRBD2 (6 bases). Germline V gene lookup returns CDR1 LGHDT and CDR2 YNNKEL (reference sequence). The V end lost 4 bases, the J end lost 8 bases, and 21 bases lay between the germline ends. The CDR3 loop spans 16 amino acids. In nucleotides, the CDR3 is TGTGCCAGCAGCCGTAAAAATTCCGGGACTTCGGATGAGCAGTTCTTC. Its translation is CASSRKNSGTSDEQFF.

In this sample, this clonotype turned up many times. The chain recombines TRBV27 with TRBJ2-5; D may correspond to TRBD1 or TRBD2 (5 bases each). In germline, CDR1 is MNHEY, CDR2 SMNVEV (reference sequence). There are 15 residues in the CDR3. The V end was cut by 5 bases, the J end by 4 bases, with 17 bases between. The CDR3 DNA reads TGTGCCAGCAGTCCCATGGGTGGGACGGGAGAGACCCAGTACTTC. It specifies CASSPMGGTGETQYF.

There are many counts of this clonotype. The rearrangement uses TRBV20-1 and TRBJ2-2; D gene unclear. The germline V gene has CDR1 DFQATT and CDR2 SNEGSKA (reference sequence). This CDR3 has 14 residues. Trimming cost V 0 bases and J 2 bases, with 7 bases left between them. CDR3 nucleotides: TGCAGTGCTAGAGATACAGCCAACACCGGGGAGCTGTTTTTT. Residues: CSARDTANTGELFF.

This clonotype was observed many times. V and J are TRBV28 and TRBJ1-2; D is ambiguous. V lost 2 bases to trimming and J lost 4 bases, with 5 bases between them. The CDR3 consists of 12 residues. Germline V gene data show CDR1 as MDHEN and CDR2 as SYDVKM. For the CDR3, the DNA is TGTGCCAGCAGTTTAGCGGTCTATGGCTACACCTTC. It encodes CASSLAVYGYTF.

In its sample, this clonotype was seen many times. The chain recombines TRBV28 with TRBJ1-2; 8 bases are a match to TRBD1. Germline V gives CDR1 MDHEN, CDR2 SYDVKM. The CDR3 totals 16 residues. With 2 bases clipped from V and 5 bases from J, the junction kept 10 bases outside the gene matches. The CDR3 sequence is CASSLKRTGRSYGYTF. CDR3 DNA: TGTGCCAGCAGTTTAAAACGGACAGGGAGATCGTATGGCTACACCTTC.

This clonotype was seen more than once but under ten times. This could be a read error, since a much larger clone is one nucleotide away. The V gene is TRBV29-1, the J gene TRBJ1-2; no firm D call. Germline CDR1 is SQVTM and CDR2 is ANQGSEA. There are 11 residues in the CDR3. For the CDR3, the DNA is TGCAGCGTTGCGGAGGAGAATGGCGACACCTTC. This gives the protein CSVAEENGDTF.

Many counts were recorded for this clonotype. The gene calls are TRBV3-1 and TRBJ2-3, with a tentative D call TRBD1 (6 bases). Germline V gene sequence: CDR1 LGHDT, CDR2 YNNKEL (reference sequence). The germline V and J ends were trimmed by 5 bases and 4 bases, with 10 bases remaining between them. The CDR3 loop spans 13 amino acids. The CDR3 loop reads CASSDRQADTQYF. As DNA, the CDR3 is TGTGCCAGCAGCGACAGACAGGCAGATACGCAGTATTTT.

This clonotype was counted many times. In nucleotides, the CDR3 is TGTGCCAGCAGCTTGGCGGGAGGGCCCCAGACCCAGTACTTC. Its translation is CASSLAGGPQTQYF. The chain carries TRBV7-9 and TRBJ2-5; 9 positions match TRBD2. CDR1 is SEHNR, CDR2 FQNEAQ, per germline (reference sequence). The V segment lost 3 bases and the J segment 6 bases; nucleotides outside the gene matches: 5. This CDR3 has 14 residues.

A note on this clonotype: A read error may explain this, as a much larger clone is one base away. The chain combines TRBV5-1 with TRBJ2-1; TRBD1 matches 7 bases. CDR1 and CDR2 from the germline V gene are SGHRS and YFSETQ. J was trimmed by 10 bases and V by 5 bases; bases with no gene match: 18. The CDR3 sequence is 16 residues long. The CDR3 region has the DNA TGCGCCAGCAGGCCTTGGACTCTTTCCCGAGGGGGCGAGCAGTTCTTC. Its protein product is CASRPWTLSRGGEQFF.

This clonotype has just a few counts. V gene TRBV6-2 or TRBV6-3 combines with J gene TRBJ1-2, with D unclear. Trimming took off 6 bases at V and 8 bases at J, with 16 bases between the two ends. The length of the CDR3 is 13 residues. Germline CDR1 and CDR2: MNHEY and SVGEGT. CDR3 loop: CASRADGWEGYTF. CDR3 nucleotides: TGTGCCAGCAGGGCGGATGGATGGGAGGGCTACACCTTC.

This clonotype has at least ten counts. The CDR3: CASSYGGGSYEQYF. Written as DNA, the CDR3 is TGTGCCAGCAGTTACGGGGGGGGCTCCTACGAGCAGTACTTC. V gene TRBV6-6 combines with J gene TRBJ2-7; 7 nucleotides agree with TRBD2. J gave up 0 bases and V 2 bases, and 1 base lay outside the gene matches. The CDR3 extends over 14 amino acids. From germline, CDR1 is MNHNY and CDR2 SVGAGI (reference sequence).

This clonotype was observed many times. The V gene is TRBV28, the J gene TRBJ1-2; tentative D call: TRBD1 (6 bases). The germline V gene has CDR1 MDHEN and CDR2 SYDVKM. Deletions cut 4 bases from V and 7 bases from J, with 7 bases between. This CDR3 spans 11 amino acids. DNA for the CDR3: TGTGCCAGCAGTTGGGGGGCTGGCTACACCTTC. This encodes CASSWGAGYTF.

This clonotype was observed many times. The rearrangement uses TRBV4-2 and TRBJ2-3; D assignment may be TRBD1 or TRBD2 (6 bases each). With 0 bases removed from V and 2 bases from J, the gap between germline ends came to 21 bases. Germline values: CDR1 LGHNA, CDR2 YNFKEQ. This CDR3 is 19 amino acids long. This chain's CDR3 is CASSQDRGGLSLNTDTQYF. As DNA, the CDR3 is TGTGCCAGCAGCCAAGATAGAGGGGGACTGAGTCTAAACACAGATACGCAGTATTTT.